The 28 T cell receptor beta chains presented below share a single source sample, sequenced in a study of PD-1 blockade in classical Hodgkin lymphoma. Measured with immunoSEQ multiplex PCR; TCRdb has only the in-frame clones, and not every one. The sample has 66,000 or so clones, 71% seen once. Each patient experienced a relapse that followed autologous stem cell transplantation, and brentuximab vedotin exposure varied. Sequencing used peripheral blood mononuclear cells (PBMCs), obtained before the second cycle of nivolumab. These receptors were taken from a human donor with classical Hodgkin lymphoma.

The CDR3 DNA reads as TGTGCCAGCAGTGAGTTCAGGGGGTTCCGCTACGAGCAGTACTTC. Its protein product is CASSEFRGFRYEQYF. The chain joins TRBV6-1 to TRBJ2-7, with 7 bases matching TRBD1. J gave up 3 bases and V 3 bases, and 8 bases lay outside the gene matches. Germline V gene sequence: CDR1 MNHNS, CDR2 SASEGT. The CDR3 sequence is 15 residues long.

In this sample, this clone turned up a few times. The chain links TRBV5-6 to TRBJ1-2, with 7 bases fitting TRBD1. V shed 3 bases and J 2 bases; nucleotides not matched to a gene: 10. This CDR3 is built from 16 residues. The germline gives CDR1 SGHDT, CDR2 YYEEEE. This CDR3 reads CASSSGVDRPNYGYTF. In DNA, the CDR3 is TGTGCCAGCAGCTCGGGGGTGGACAGGCCGAACTATGGCTACACCTTC.

The chain combines TRBV5-1 with TRBJ1-1, with D perhaps TRBD1 (5 bases). The V end lost 1 base, the J end lost 5 bases, and 9 bases lay between the germline ends. CDR3 length: 13 amino acids. Germline loops: CDR1 SGHRS, CDR2 YFSETQ. The CDR3, as DNA: TGCGCCAGCAGCTTGTTATCAGGGACTGAAGCTTTCTTT. Amino acid sequence: CASSLLSGTEAFF.

The chain combines TRBV7-3 with TRBJ2-6; TRBD1 matches at 9 bases. The CDR3 runs to 16 residues. V dropped 5 bases and J dropped 3; count of bases not matched to a gene: 5. Per germline, CDR1 SGHTA and CDR2 FQGTGA. The CDR3 loop reads CASSQRTGDGANVLTF. The CDR3 DNA reads TGTGCCAGCAGCCAAAGGACAGGGGATGGGGCCAACGTCCTGACTTTC.

The chain employs TRBV7-9 and TRBJ1-1; D remains unclear. CDR1 is SEHNR, CDR2 FQNEAQ, per germline (reference sequence). V lost 0 bases, J lost 1 base, and 15 bases lay in between. The CDR3 sequence is 17 residues long. The chain's CDR3 is CASSLALGWPSNTEAFF. CDR3 bases: TGTGCCAGCAGCTTAGCCCTCGGGTGGCCCTCGAACACTGAAGCTTTCTTT.

This chain joins TRBV5-6 and TRBJ2-2; a possible D gene is TRBD1 (6 bases). The CDR3 spans 14 residues. The germline gives CDR1 SGHDT, CDR2 YYEEEE. Trimming removed 4 bases at V and 3 bases at J, with 10 bases between. The CDR3 here is CASSRGQYTGELFF. CDR3 coding DNA: TGTGCCAGCAGCCGTGGACAGTACACCGGGGAGCTGTTTTTT.

V gene TRBV4-2 combines with J gene TRBJ2-2, with TRBD2 as a possible D gene (6 bases). Germline V gives CDR1 LGHNA, CDR2 YNFKEQ. The V end was cut by 4 bases, the J end by 5 bases, with 17 bases between. CDR3 size: 16 residues. The CDR3 sequence: CASSLWTTEGTGELFF. CDR3 DNA sequence: TGTGCCAGCAGCCTCTGGACTACCGAGGGGACCGGGGAGCTGTTTTTT.

V is TRBV2 and J is TRBJ1-1; D ambiguous. The CDR3 is 11 residues long. Germline loops: CDR1 SNHLY, CDR2 FYNNEI. Trimming shortened V by 6 bases and J by 8 bases, and 10 bases separated the two germline ends. The CDR3 nucleotides read TGTGCCAGCAGGACTCGATACGAAGCTTTCTTT. As protein: CASRTRYEAFF.

The chain joins TRBV7-9 to TRBJ2-1, with 8 bases that match TRBD2. With V trimmed by 5 bases and J by 0 bases, 3 bases remained unmatched. This CDR3 contains 15 residues. The germline V gene encodes CDR1 SEHNR and CDR2 FQNEAQ (reference sequence). CDR3 bases: TGTGCCAGCAGCCGGAGCGGGAGCTCCTACAATGAGCAGTTCTTC. This gives the protein CASSRSGSSYNEQFF.

The rearrangement links TRBV5-1 to TRBJ2-1, with 9 bases identical to TRBD1. In germline, CDR1 is SGHRS, CDR2 YFSETQ. Germline trimming cut 1 base from V and 3 bases from J; bases unmatched to any gene: 5. This CDR3 region has 16 residues. The CDR3 sequence: CASSLLAGQGYNEQFF. CDR3 in DNA: TGCGCCAGCAGCTTGTTGGCGGGACAGGGCTACAATGAGCAGTTCTTC.

The table lists this clone with a few counts. DNA for the CDR3: TGTGCCAGCAGCGTAGCAGGCGGGAGCTTGCCAGAGACCCAGTACTTC. This gives the protein CASSVAGGSLPETQYF. The chain couples TRBV9 to TRBJ2-5; TRBD2 matches 7 bases. Germline V lookup: CDR1 SGDLS, CDR2 YYNGEE. CDR3 length: 16 residues. Trimming cost V 0 bases and J 4 bases; bases outside gene matches: 9.

CDR3 protein: CASSLDTGRGEAFF. The DNA of the CDR3 is TGTGCCAGCAGCTTGGATACAGGGCGAGGGGAAGCTTTCTTT. The chain couples TRBV5-5 to TRBJ1-1; tentative D call: TRBD1 (6 bases). V gave up 0 bases and J gave up 8 bases, with 14 bases separating them. The CDR3 spans 14 residues. Germline V gene lookup returns CDR1 SGHKS and CDR2 YYEKEE (reference sequence).

This rearrangement joins TRBV27 to TRBJ2-7, with D possibly being TRBD1 (5 bases). This CDR3 has 12 residues. V gave up 5 bases and J gave up 6 bases, with 11 bases separating them. Germline CDR1 MNHEY, CDR2 SMNVEV (reference sequence). This CDR3 is CASSQSRGEQYF. DNA for the CDR3: TGTGCCAGCAGTCAGTCTAGGGGCGAGCAGTACTTC.

The genes are TRBV5-6 and TRBJ1-1; no firm D call. V lost 2 bases to trimming and J lost 2 bases, with 10 bases between them. Germline CDR1 reads SGHDT; CDR2 reads YYEEEE. The CDR3 covers 14 residues. The chain's CDR3 is CASSFRTENTEAFF. The CDR3 coding sequence is TGTGCCAGCAGCTTTCGGACGGAAAACACTGAAGCTTTCTTT. Variable domain in full (rest from reference TRBV5-6 and TRBJ1-1): DAGVTQSPTHLIKTRGQQVTLRCSPKSGHDTVSWYQQALGQGPQFIFQYYEEEERQRGNFPDRFSGHQFPNYSSELNVNALLLGDSALYLCASSFRTENTEAFFGQGTRLTVV.

This chain connects TRBV29-1 to TRBJ2-7; 8 bases match TRBD1. CDR1 and CDR2 from the germline V gene are SQVTM and ANQGSEA. This CDR3 is built from 12 residues. The J segment lost 3 bases and the V segment lost 3 bases, leaving 1 base of the junction unmatched. The CDR3 here is CSVDGTGYEQYF. For the CDR3, the DNA is TGCAGCGTTGACGGGACAGGCTACGAGCAGTACTTC.

The chain employs TRBV10-2 and TRBJ2-3; a possible D gene is TRBD2 (6 bases). V lost 6 bases to trimming and J lost 1 base, with 11 bases between them. CDR1 is WSHSY and CDR2 is SAAADI in the germline V gene. This CDR3 is 14 amino acids long. The CDR3 is CASSYGTGTDTQYF. In DNA form, the CDR3 reads TGCGCCAGCAGCTACGGGACTGGCACAGATACGCAGTATTTT.

The chain links TRBV18 to TRBJ2-3, with a tentative D call TRBD2 (5 bases). Germline-derived CDR1 and CDR2 are KGHSH and LQKENI. The CDR3 sequence is 14 residues long. The V and J ends lost 3 bases and 0 bases respectively, with 7 bases between them. This CDR3 is CASSPRGSTDTQYF. The CDR3 region has the DNA TGTGCCAGCTCACCCCGGGGTAGCACAGATACGCAGTATTTT.

The rearrangement links TRBV30 to TRBJ2-7; 7 bases are shared with TRBD2. The CDR3 sequence is 13 residues long. The V segment lost 3 bases and the J segment 4 bases; nucleotides outside the gene matches: 6. CDR1 is GTSNPN and CDR2 is SVGIG in the germline V gene (reference sequence). The CDR3 spells CAWSGASGYEQYF. In DNA form, the CDR3 reads TGTGCCTGGAGCGGGGCTAGCGGTTACGAGCAGTACTTC. The whole variable domain, remainder taken from reference TRBV30 and TRBJ2-7, is SQTIHQWPATLVQPVGSPLSLECTVEGTSNPNLYWYRQAAGRGLQLLFYSVGIGQISSEVPQNLSASRPQDRQFILSSKKLLLSDSGFYLCAWSGASGYEQYFGPGTRLTVT.

The V and J genes are TRBV7-8 and TRBJ2-1; the D call may be TRBD1 or TRBD2 (5 bases each). Germline CDR1 reads SGHVS; CDR2 reads FQNEAQ. With 5 bases removed from V and 0 bases from J, the gap between germline ends came to 20 bases. The CDR3 is 18 amino acids. CDR3 sequence reads: CASSPREPPTTSYNEQFF. The CDR3 DNA is TGTGCCAGCAGCCCCAGGGAGCCACCTACTACCTCCTACAATGAGCAGTTCTTC.

This rearrangement joins TRBV4-1 to TRBJ1-5; perhaps TRBD1 as D (6 bases). V lost 0 bases and J 7 bases, leaving 13 bases between the germline ends. This CDR3 has 15 amino acids. CDR1 and CDR2 (germline): MGHRA, YSYEKL. In nucleotides, the CDR3 is TGCGCCAGCAGCCAAGAGGGCAGGGGTTTACAGCCCCAGCATTTT. Its protein is CASSQEGRGLQPQHF.

This clone has more than one count but fewer than ten. The chain couples TRBV28 to TRBJ1-1; tentatively, D is TRBD1 (6 bases). The CDR3 is 15 amino acids. V was trimmed by 7 bases and J by 1 base, leaving 16 bases between them. CDR1 and CDR2 from the germline V gene are MDHEN and SYDVKM. As DNA, the CDR3 is TGTGCCAGCATAGGGGGGGGACAAGCGAACACTGAAGCTTTCTTT. Residues: CASIGGGQANTEAFF.

Here the CDR3 DNA reads TGCAGCGTTAGGAAGGGAGAGGCCTTTTCCTACGAGCAGTACTTC. Translated, it gives CSVRKGEAFSYEQYF. The chain carries TRBV29-1 and TRBJ2-7; D may be TRBD2 (5 bases). This CDR3 comprises 15 residues. Germline CDR1 is SQVTM and CDR2 is ANQGSEA. The germline V and J ends were trimmed by 5 bases and 1 base, with 18 bases remaining between them.

The V call is TRBV6-4, the J call TRBJ1-5; unclear D gene. The CDR3 covers 14 residues. The germline V and J ends were trimmed by 6 bases and 1 base, with 10 bases remaining between them. Germline V lookup: CDR1 MRHNA, CDR2 SNTAGT. The CDR3 loop is CASSVDGSNQPQHF. The CDR3 coding sequence is TGTGCCAGCAGCGTTGATGGGAGCAATCAGCCCCAGCATTTT.

The chain links TRBV28 to TRBJ1-3, with D maybe TRBD1 (5 bases). V was cut by 5 bases and J by 0 bases, with 23 bases left in between. Germline CDR1 and CDR2: MDHEN and SYDVKM. The CDR3 is 19 residues long. CDR3 in DNA: TGTGCCAGCAGTCCTCACCCGGTTGGGGGAATACCCTCTGGAAACACCATATATTTT. Its protein is CASSPHPVGGIPSGNTIYF.

The chain carries TRBV4-1 and TRBJ2-7; no definite D call. Germline CDR1 is MGHRA and CDR2 is YSYEKL. This CDR3 region has 13 residues. V lost 2 bases and J lost 2, with 7 bases in between. The CDR3 nucleotides are TGCGCCAGCAGCCAACTCAGGACCTACGAGCAGTACTTC. Its translation is CASSQLRTYEQYF.

The rearrangement uses TRBV28 and TRBJ2-6; a possible D gene is TRBD2 (6 bases). The CDR3 covers 17 residues. Germline V gene data show CDR1 as MDHEN and CDR2 as SYDVKM. The V gene lost 5 bases and the J gene lost 3 bases, with 17 bases spanning the gap. The CDR3 DNA sequence: TGTGCCAGCAGTCCTCCCCGGGGGTCAGGTGGGGCCAACGTCCTGACTTTC. The encoded protein is CASSPPRGSGGANVLTF.

The chain carries TRBV5-1 and TRBJ2-2; 7 bases align to TRBD2. Trimming cost V 2 bases and J 10 bases; bases outside gene matches: 11. There are 15 residues in the CDR3. CDR1 SGHRS and CDR2 YFSETQ come from the germline V gene. For the CDR3, the DNA is TGCGCCAGCAGCTTATCCGGGACTACCCCCGAGGAGCTGTTTTTT. Its translation: CASSLSGTTPEELFF. Together with reference TRBV5-1 and TRBJ2-2, the CDR3 gives the full variable domain: KAGVTQTPRYLIKTRGQQVTLSCSPISGHRSVSWYQQTPGQGLQFLFEYFSETQRNKGNFPGRFSGRQFSNSRSEMNVSTLELGDSALYLCASSLSGTTPEELFFGEGSRLTVL.

This sequence joins TRBV29-1 and TRBJ2-1; 13 bases are a match to TRBD2. Germline CDR1 reads SQVTM; CDR2 reads ANQGSEA. The J segment lost 15 bases and the V segment lost 3 bases, leaving 11 bases of the junction unmatched. CDR3 length equals 14 residues. DNA for the CDR3: TGCAGCGTTGACACCGAGACTAGCGGGGGGAAGGGGTTCTTC. It is translated as CSVDTETSGGKGFF.